The 25 T cell receptor beta chains given below trace back to one sample, sequenced in a study of spatial heterogeneity in lung cancer. Study-wide results and caveats: How many expanded intratumoral alpha and beta TCRs were present tracked the tumor mutation count, which was a count of nonsynonymous mutations.

Time point of the sample: sample taken at primary tumor resection. TCRdb redid the calling of the 5' RACE reads with MiXCR, one entry per CDR3 protein. The sample contains 2,700 or so distinct CDR3 sequences, nearly 6.5% of which appear only once. Antigens for these TCRs are unknown. This sample comprised lung tumor tissue, obtained at surgery. These receptors were collected from a male donor with early-stage non-small cell lung cancer.

This clonotype is termed medium-sized. V gene TRBV6-5 combines with J gene TRBJ2-7, with 8 bases identical to TRBD2. The V segment lost 7 bases and the J segment 1 base; nucleotides outside the gene matches: 12. The CDR3 has 16 residues. The V gene's germline CDR1 is MNHEY and CDR2 SVGAGI. As DNA, the CDR3 is TGTGCCAGCAAGGGGGGACTAGTTTCACAATCCTACGAGCAGTACTTC. As protein: CASKGGLVSQSYEQYF.

This clonotype is medium-sized (0.01 to 0.1%) within its sample. The chain uses TRBV5-1 and TRBJ2-5; no clear D gene. The CDR3 contains 15 residues. V lost 3 bases and J 5 bases, leaving 17 bases between the germline ends. The V gene's germline CDR1 is SGHRS and CDR2 YFSETQ. For the CDR3, the DNA is TGCGCCAGCAGCTCCTCTGGAGCCGGCCAGGAGACCCAGTACTTC. Translating gives CASSSSGAGQETQYF.

This clonotype is deemed medium-sized. The CDR3 loop reads CATSRAGEGGGFGYGYTF. In DNA form, the CDR3 reads TGTGCCACCAGCAGAGCGGGCGAAGGGGGCGGTTTTGGCTATGGCTACACCTTC. J is TRBJ1-2 and V is TRBV15, with 7 positions matching TRBD1. The CDR3 has 18 residues. The V and J ends lost 1 base and 4 bases, in that order; junction bases with no gene match: 15. Germline-derived CDR1 and CDR2 are LNHNV and YYDKDF (reference sequence).

This clonotype was seen at least ten times. The rearrangement joins TRBV6-5 to TRBJ2-1, with 9 bases identical to TRBD2. CDR1 MNHEY and CDR2 SVGAGI come from the germline V gene. The ends lost 3 bases at V and 0 bases at J; junction bases unmatched: 6. The CDR3 runs 17 residues. The CDR3 DNA follows: TGTGCCAGCAGTTATTTGTCTAGCGGGACCTCCTACAATGAGCAGTTCTTC. It translates to CASSYLSSGTSYNEQFF.

In its sample, this clonotype ranks as medium-sized (0.01 to 0.1%). The CDR3 sequence is CASTPGGRVAYEQYF. The CDR3 DNA reads TGCGCCAGCACCCCAGGGGGAAGGGTCGCCTACGAGCAGTACTTC. The rearrangement uses TRBV5-1 and TRBJ2-7; 7 bases are shared with TRBD1. Germline V gene sequence: CDR1 SGHRS, CDR2 YFSETQ. With 6 bases clipped from V and 2 bases from J, the junction kept 11 bases outside the gene matches. The CDR3 runs to 15 residues.

This clonotype is labeled as medium-sized. The V and J genes are TRBV7-9 and TRBJ2-3; 9 positions match TRBD2. Germline loops: CDR1 SEHNR, CDR2 FQNEAQ (reference sequence). CDR3 length equals 15 residues. V dropped 3 bases and J dropped 0; count of bases not matched to a gene: 1. CDR3 coding DNA: TGTGCCAGCAGCTTTACTAGCGGGAGCACAGATACGCAGTATTTT. Its translation: CASSFTSGSTDTQYF.

Within the sample, this clonotype is medium-sized. This sequence joins TRBV4-1 and TRBJ2-1; the D gene could be TRBD1 or TRBD2 (5 bases each). There are 15 residues in the CDR3. V was trimmed by 3 bases and J by 8 bases, leaving 17 bases between them. CDR1 MGHRA and CDR2 YSYEKL come from the germline V gene. CDR3 residues: CASSQQGPQGYEQFF. The CDR3 nucleotides read TGCGCCAGCAGCCAGCAGGGACCCCAGGGCTATGAGCAGTTCTTC.

V usage is TRBV12-3 or TRBV12-4 and J usage is TRBJ2-1; no clear D. Trimming took off 2 bases at V and 8 bases at J, with 16 bases between the two ends. CDR3 length: 15 amino acids. Here the CDR3 DNA reads TGTGCCAGCAGTTTAAGACTGGACGGTGGGGATGAGCAGTTCTTC. Its translation: CASSLRLDGGDEQFF.

This clonotype counts as medium-sized. The V call is TRBV5-1, the J call TRBJ2-3; D gene unclear. Germline V gives CDR1 SGHRS, CDR2 YFSETQ. The CDR3 covers 17 residues. With 6 bases removed from V and 1 base from J, the gap between germline ends came to 21 bases. The CDR3, as DNA: TGCGCCAGCACCTCAACTGGATCTCCCAGGCGCACAGATACGCAGTATTTT. It encodes CASTSTGSPRRTDTQYF. The full variable domain, completed using reference TRBV5-1 and TRBJ2-3, is KAGVTQTPRYLIKTRGQQVTLSCSPISGHRSVSWYQQTPGQGLQFLFEYFSETQRNKGNFPGRFSGRQFSNSRSEMNVSTLELGDSALYLCASTSTGSPRRTDTQYFGPGTRLTVL.

This clonotype is categorized as medium-sized (0.01 to 0.1%). The chain couples TRBV7-8 to TRBJ2-2; D is uncertain. Trimming took 5 bases from V and 6 from J, leaving 7 bases between them. This CDR3 contains 12 residues. Germline assignment: CDR1 SGHVS and CDR2 FQNEAQ. The CDR3 sequence: CASSLSPGELFF. DNA for the CDR3: TGTGCCAGCAGCCTGAGTCCCGGGGAGCTGTTTTTT.

This clonotype is labeled as medium-sized. J is TRBJ2-1 and V is TRBV7-2, with 7 bases identical to TRBD1. Germline CDR1 and CDR2: SGHTA and FQGNSA. The J segment lost 6 bases and the V segment lost 0 bases, leaving 8 bases of the junction unmatched. There are 16 residues in the CDR3. The DNA of the CDR3 is TGTGCCAGCAGCTTAGCGAACAGTCCAGGGGGCAATGAGCAGTTCTTC. Protein sequence: CASSLANSPGGNEQFF.

By share, this clonotype ranks as medium-sized. The rearrangement uses TRBV2 and TRBJ2-5, with a possible D match to TRBD2 (5 bases). The germline V gene encodes CDR1 SNHLY and CDR2 FYNNEI. The CDR3 sequence is 13 residues long. Trimming stripped 10 bases from V and 3 bases from J, with 15 bases between. CDR3 bases: TGTGCCACCACTCCTTACGGGGAAGAGACCCAGTACTTC. Translated: CATTPYGEETQYF.

By sample share, this clonotype is medium-sized. The V and J genes are TRBV6-5 and TRBJ2-6; TRBD1 aligns across 11 bases. Trimming removed 6 bases from V and 0 bases from J; junction bases left unmatched: 7. CDR1 MNHEY and CDR2 SVGAGI come from the germline V gene. The CDR3 runs 18 residues. CDR3 loop: CASSPRDRGSSGANVLTF. CDR3 nucleotide sequence: TGTGCCAGCAGCCCTCGGGACAGGGGGAGCTCTGGGGCCAACGTCCTGACTTTC.

By frequency in the sample, this clonotype is medium-sized. The chain joins TRBV28 to TRBJ2-1; 11 positions match TRBD1. Germline loops: CDR1 MDHEN, CDR2 SYDVKM. V trimming: 5 bases; J trimming: 7 bases; junction bases outside the gene matches: 7. The CDR3 extends over 15 amino acids. The DNA for the CDR3 is TGTGCCAGCAGTGGCGGGGGACAGGGGGGTAATGAGCAGTTCTTC. It translates to CASSGGGQGGNEQFF.

This clonotype ranks as medium-sized (0.01 to 0.1%). V gene TRBV20-1 combines with J gene TRBJ1-5, with a tentative D call TRBD1 (6 bases). Deletions cut 6 bases from V and 4 bases from J, with 10 bases between. Per germline, CDR1 DFQATT and CDR2 SNEGSKA (reference sequence). The CDR3 length is 12 residues. The DNA of the CDR3 is TGCAGTGCGGGAGGGGGGAATCAGCCCCAGCATTTT. Protein product: CSAGGGNQPQHF.

At least ten counts were recorded for this clonotype. V usage is TRBV12-3 or TRBV12-4 and J usage is TRBJ1-3; the match to TRBD1 covers 8 bases. Trimming took 4 bases from V and 2 from J; bases not matched to a gene: 4. There are 15 residues in the CDR3. CDR3 in DNA: TGTGCCAGCAGTTCACCACAGGGGGCTGGAAACACCATATATTTT. It codes for CASSSPQGAGNTIYF.

Sample share makes this clonotype medium-sized. CDR3 DNA sequence: TGCAGCGTTGAAACAGGACAGCAAAACATTCAGTACTTC. Translating gives CSVETGQQNIQYF. The chain carries TRBV29-1 and TRBJ2-4; a weak D match, TRBD1 (6 bases). Germline CDR1 and CDR2: SQVTM and ANQGSEA. The germline V and J ends were trimmed by 2 bases and 5 bases, with 10 bases remaining between them. This CDR3 comprises 13 residues.

This clonotype is medium-sized (0.01 to 0.1%) in the sample. The CDR3 is CASSLASGPNIQYF. DNA for the CDR3: TGTGCCAGCAGCTTAGCATCTGGGCCAAACATTCAGTACTTC. The chain is built from TRBV7-2 and TRBJ2-4; D unclear. Germline V gene data show CDR1 as SGHTA and CDR2 as FQGNSA. The ends were cut back, 0 bases at V and 6 bases at J, with 9 bases in the middle. This CDR3 is built from 14 residues.

By share, this clonotype ranks as medium-sized. The rearrangement joins TRBV5-1 to TRBJ2-6, with D uncertain. This CDR3 spans 14 amino acids. Germline values: CDR1 SGHRS, CDR2 YFSETQ. The V and J ends lost 0 bases and 4 bases respectively, with 5 bases between them. CDR3 sequence reads: CASSLGMGANVLTF. The CDR3, as DNA: TGCGCCAGCAGCTTGGGTATGGGGGCCAACGTCCTGACTTTC.

The table lists this clonotype with a few counts. The chain joins TRBV25-1 to TRBJ1-2; maybe TRBD1 (6 bases). V was cut by 1 base and J by 7 bases, with 16 bases left in between. The length of the CDR3 is 15 residues. Germline loops: CDR1 MGHDK, CDR2 SYGVNS. CDR3 DNA sequence: TGTGCCAGCAGTGAATCGTCCGGACAGTCTTTTGGCTACACCTTC. Protein sequence: CASSESSGQSFGYTF.

By frequency in the sample, this clonotype is large. The chain combines TRBV7-2 with TRBJ2-7; D remains unclear. Germline loops: CDR1 SGHTA, CDR2 FQGNSA. This CDR3 comprises 12 residues. The V end was cut by 2 bases, the J end by 3 bases, with 5 bases between. The CDR3 region is CASSLFGYEQYF. DNA of the CDR3: TGTGCCAGCAGCTTATTTGGCTACGAGCAGTACTTC.

This clonotype is categorized as medium-sized. The chain combines TRBV7-8 with TRBJ2-2; the D call may be TRBD1 or TRBD2 (5 bases each). The ends were cut back, 3 bases at V and 4 bases at J, with 12 bases in the middle. The CDR3 sequence is 15 residues long. Germline V gene sequence: CDR1 SGHVS, CDR2 FQNEAQ. CDR3 nucleotides: TGTGCCAGCAGCTTCAGGCAGGGAGCCACCGGGGAGCTGTTTTTT. Protein product: CASSFRQGATGELFF.

The chain has TRBV6-2 or TRBV6-3 and TRBJ1-1; D not resolved. CDR1 and CDR2 (germline): MNHEY, SVGEGT. V lost 7 bases to trimming and J lost 0 bases, with 15 bases between them. The CDR3 has 15 amino acids. For the CDR3, the DNA is TGTGCCAGCAAACGGACCGGGCGAATGAACACTGAAGCTTTCTTT. Translated: CASKRTGRMNTEAFF.

Relative to its sample, this clonotype is medium-sized. CDR3 DNA sequence: TGTGCCAGCAGCTTAGTAGGACTAGCGGGAAAGACCCAGTACTTC. Translated, it gives CASSLVGLAGKTQYF. The V gene is TRBV7-8, the J gene TRBJ2-5; TRBD2 matches 12 bases. The germline V gene encodes CDR1 SGHVS and CDR2 FQNEAQ. The CDR3 is 15 residues long. The junction had 3 bases not matched to a gene; V was cut back by 1 base and J by 6 bases.

By sample fraction, this clonotype is medium-sized. The chain combines TRBV10-1 with TRBJ1-6; unclear D gene. There are 14 residues in the CDR3. V lost 3 bases and J 6 bases, leaving 9 bases between the germline ends. CDR1 is WNHNN and CDR2 is SYGVQD in the germline V gene (reference sequence). CDR3 protein: CASSDRAANSPLHF. The CDR3 nucleotides read TGCGCCAGCAGTGACCGGGCCGCTAATTCACCCCTCCACTTT.